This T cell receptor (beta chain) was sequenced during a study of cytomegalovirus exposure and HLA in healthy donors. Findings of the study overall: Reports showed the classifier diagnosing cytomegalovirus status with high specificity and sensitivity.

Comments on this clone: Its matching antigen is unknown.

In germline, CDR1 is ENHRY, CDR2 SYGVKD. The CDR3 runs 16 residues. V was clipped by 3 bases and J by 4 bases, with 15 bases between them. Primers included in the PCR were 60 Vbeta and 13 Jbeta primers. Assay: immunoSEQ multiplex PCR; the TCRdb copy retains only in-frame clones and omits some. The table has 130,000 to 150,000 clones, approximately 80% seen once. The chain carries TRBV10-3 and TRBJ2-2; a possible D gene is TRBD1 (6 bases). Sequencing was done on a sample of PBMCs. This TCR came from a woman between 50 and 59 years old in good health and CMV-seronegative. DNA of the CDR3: TGTGCCATCAGTGATAGTTCGCAGGGGCGCACCGGGGAGCTGTTTTTT. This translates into CAISDSSQGRTGELFF.